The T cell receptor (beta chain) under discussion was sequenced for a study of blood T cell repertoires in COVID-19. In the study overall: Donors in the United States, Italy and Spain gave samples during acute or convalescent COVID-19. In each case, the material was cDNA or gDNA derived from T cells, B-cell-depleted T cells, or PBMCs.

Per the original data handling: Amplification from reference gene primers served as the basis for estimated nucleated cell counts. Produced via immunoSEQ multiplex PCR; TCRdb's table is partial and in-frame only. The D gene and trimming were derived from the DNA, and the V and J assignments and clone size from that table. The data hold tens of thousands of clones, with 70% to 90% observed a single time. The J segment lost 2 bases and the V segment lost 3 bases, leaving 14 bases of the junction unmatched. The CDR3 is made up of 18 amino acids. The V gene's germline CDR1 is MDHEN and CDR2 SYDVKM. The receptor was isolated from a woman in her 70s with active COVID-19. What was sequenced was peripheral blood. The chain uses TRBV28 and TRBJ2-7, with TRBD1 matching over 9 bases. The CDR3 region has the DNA TGTGCCAGCAGTTTCCTCCGAGGGGGGACAGGGCGGCCCTACGAGCAGTACTTC. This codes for CASSFLRGGTGRPYEQYF.